This T cell receptor (beta chain) was recorded in a study of shared clonotypes between healthy human individuals. Study-wide findings and caveats: Generally, naive subsets came out with larger estimated richness than memory subsets. It was the few donors that limited the genetic and exposure-history diversity represented.

Concerning this clone: Its antigen is still unknown.

Replicate PCRs for sorted subsets used approximately 220 ng DNA; this equaled 30,000 to 35,000 T cell genomes. Profiled with immunoSEQ multiplex PCR; TCRdb holds only in-frame clones, not every one. The table has about 1.1 million clones, 60% to 80% seen once. Germline CDR1 is MNHEY and CDR2 is SMNVEV (reference sequence). The CDR3 loop spans 17 amino acids. V was clipped by 6 bases and J by 5 bases, with 26 bases between them. This receptor was identified in a man between 18 and 35 years old in good health. Some clones in this sample may be carry-over from other donors' samples. The specimen sequenced was memory CD4+ T cells from PBMCs. Subset specified: CD45RA-negative fraction. The chain has TRBV27 and TRBJ2-7; D might be TRBD1 (6 bases). CDR3 loop: CASRVSGIWGPVNEQYF. The CDR3 bases are TGTGCCAGCAGAGTATCGGGTATATGGGGGCCGGTAAACGAGCAGTACTTC.